In this sample, the clone carrying this TCR beta chain is medium-sized. Its antigen is currently unknown. Germline CDR1 SGHVS, CDR2 FQNEAQ. V shed 2 bases and J shed 0 bases, with 5 bases lying between them. The CDR3 runs 14 residues. These data belong to a study of early T cells in non-severe SARS-CoV-2 infection. Study as a whole: Sequenced bulk RNA came from whole blood that was unsorted, and chains were unpaired. Findings and caveats of the study: Matching results from VDJdb favored anti-spike CD8 responses, leaving private and CD4 specificities undetected.

Molecules of cDNA were individually given unique molecular identifiers that were attached to them. TCRdb passed the 5' RACE reads through MiXCR, listing each CDR3 protein once. Of about 44,000 distinct CDR3 sequences in the sample, under 30% were seen once. The chain recombines TRBV7-8 with TRBJ2-1; D not resolved. The sample was whole blood, taken at baseline. The receptor was isolated from an adult who was a healthcare worker with PCR-confirmed SARS-CoV-2 infection or an uninfected control (not recorded which). The CDR3 DNA follows: TGTGCCAGCAGCTTATTACTCTCCTACAATGAGCAGTTCTTC. Protein product: CASSLLLSYNEQFF.